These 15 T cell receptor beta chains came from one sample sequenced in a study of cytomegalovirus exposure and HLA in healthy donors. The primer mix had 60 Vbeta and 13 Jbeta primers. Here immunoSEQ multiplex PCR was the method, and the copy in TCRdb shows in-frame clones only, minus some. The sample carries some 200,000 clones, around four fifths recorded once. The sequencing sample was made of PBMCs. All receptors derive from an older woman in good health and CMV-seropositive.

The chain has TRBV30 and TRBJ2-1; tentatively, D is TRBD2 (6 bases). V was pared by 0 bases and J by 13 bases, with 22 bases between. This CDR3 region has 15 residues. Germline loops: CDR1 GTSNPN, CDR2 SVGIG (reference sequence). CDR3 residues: CAWSVLGVAAEEQFF. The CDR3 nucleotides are TGTGCCTGGAGTGTACTGGGGGTAGCGGCGGAGGAACAGTTCTTC.

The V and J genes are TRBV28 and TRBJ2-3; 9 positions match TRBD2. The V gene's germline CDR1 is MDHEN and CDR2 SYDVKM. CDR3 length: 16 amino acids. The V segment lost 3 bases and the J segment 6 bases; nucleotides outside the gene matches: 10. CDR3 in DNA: TGTGCCAGCAGTTTGTTAGGAAGCGGGGGGCCGGATACGCAGTATTTT. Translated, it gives CASSLLGSGGPDTQYF.

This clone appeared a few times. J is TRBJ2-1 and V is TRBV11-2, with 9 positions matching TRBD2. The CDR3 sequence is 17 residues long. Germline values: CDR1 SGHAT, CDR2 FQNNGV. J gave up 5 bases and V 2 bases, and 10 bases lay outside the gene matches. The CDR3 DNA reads TGTGCCAGCAGCTTAAAGGACCAGACTAGCGGAGACAATGAGCAGTTCTTC. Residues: CASSLKDQTSGDNEQFF.

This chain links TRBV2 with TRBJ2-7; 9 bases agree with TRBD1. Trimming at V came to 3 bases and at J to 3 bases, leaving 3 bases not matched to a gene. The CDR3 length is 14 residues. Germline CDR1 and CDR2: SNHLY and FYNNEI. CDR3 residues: CASSDPTGGYEQYF. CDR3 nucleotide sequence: TGTGCCAGCAGTGACCCGACAGGGGGCTACGAGCAGTACTTC. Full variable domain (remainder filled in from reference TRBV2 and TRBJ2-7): EPEVTQTPSHQVTQMGQEVILRCVPISNHLYFYWYRQILGQKVEFLVSFYNNEISEKSEIFDDQFSVERPDGSNFTLKIRSTKLEDSAMYFCASSDPTGGYEQYFGPGTRLTVT.

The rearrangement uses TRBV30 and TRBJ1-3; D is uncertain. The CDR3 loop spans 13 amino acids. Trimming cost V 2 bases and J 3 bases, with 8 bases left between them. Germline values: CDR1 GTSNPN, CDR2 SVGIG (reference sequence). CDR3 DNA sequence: TGTGCCTGGAGTCTGGCGGATGGAAACACCATATATTTT. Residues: CAWSLADGNTIYF.

CDR3 sequence: CASSLAVTESYNEQFF. The CDR3 DNA sequence: TGTGCCAGCAGCTTAGCTGTGACAGAATCCTACAATGAGCAGTTCTTC. The chain employs TRBV7-2 and TRBJ2-1; maybe TRBD1 (5 bases). The CDR3 consists of 16 residues. Germline V lookup: CDR1 SGHTA, CDR2 FQGNSA. Between the trimmed V and J ends, which lost 0 bases and 1 base, there was a span of 10 bases.

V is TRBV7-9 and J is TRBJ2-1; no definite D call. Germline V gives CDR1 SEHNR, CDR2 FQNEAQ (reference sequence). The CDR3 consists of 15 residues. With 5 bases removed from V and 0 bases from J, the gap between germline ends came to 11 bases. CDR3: CASSPTASSYNEQFF. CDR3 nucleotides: TGTGCCAGCAGCCCGACTGCGAGCTCCTACAATGAGCAGTTCTTC.

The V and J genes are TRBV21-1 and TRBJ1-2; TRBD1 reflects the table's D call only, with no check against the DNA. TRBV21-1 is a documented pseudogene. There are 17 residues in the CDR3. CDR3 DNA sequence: TGTGCCAGCACCTTACAGGGGACAGTCATAGAAGGATATGGCTACACCTTC. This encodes CASTLQGTVIEGYGYTF.

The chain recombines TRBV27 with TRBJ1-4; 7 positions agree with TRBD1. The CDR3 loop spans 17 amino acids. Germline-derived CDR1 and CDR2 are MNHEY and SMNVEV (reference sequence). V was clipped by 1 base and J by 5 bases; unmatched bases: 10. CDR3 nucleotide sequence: TGTGCCAGCAGTTTATGGAGACCCGGGACAGCGAATGAAAAACTGTTTTTT. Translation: CASSLWRPGTANEKLFF.

CDR3 residues: CASSIGQARETQYF. CDR3 bases: TGTGCCAGCAGCATAGGACAGGCCAGAGAGACCCAGTACTTC. The chain couples TRBV5-4 to TRBJ2-5; 7 nucleotides match TRBD1. This CDR3 has 14 amino acids. V lost 4 bases to trimming and J lost 4 bases; unmatched junction nucleotides: 7. The germline V gene encodes CDR1 SGHNT and CDR2 YYREEE (reference sequence). Based on the CDR3 plus reference TRBV5-4 and TRBJ2-5, the full variable domain is ETGVTQSPTHLIKTRGQQVTLRCSSQSGHNTVSWYQQALGQGPQFIFQYYREEENGRGNFPPRFSGLQFPNYSSELNVNALELDDSALYLCASSIGQARETQYFGPGTRLLVL.

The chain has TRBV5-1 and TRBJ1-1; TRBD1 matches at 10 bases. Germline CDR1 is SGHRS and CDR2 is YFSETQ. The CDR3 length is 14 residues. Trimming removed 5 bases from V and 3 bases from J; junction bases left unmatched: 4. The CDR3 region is CASRGGTGDTEAFF. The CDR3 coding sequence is TGCGCCAGCAGGGGAGGGACAGGGGACACTGAAGCTTTCTTT.

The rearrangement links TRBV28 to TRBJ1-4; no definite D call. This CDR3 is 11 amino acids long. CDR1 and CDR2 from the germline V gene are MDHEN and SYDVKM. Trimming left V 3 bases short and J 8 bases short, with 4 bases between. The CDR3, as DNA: TGTGCCAGCAGTTTCAAAGAAAAACTGTTTTTT. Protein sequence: CASSFKEKLFF.

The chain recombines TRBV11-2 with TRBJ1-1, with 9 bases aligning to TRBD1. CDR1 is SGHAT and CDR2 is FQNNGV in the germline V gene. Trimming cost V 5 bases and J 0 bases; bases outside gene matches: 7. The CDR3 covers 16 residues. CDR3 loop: CASSPTDRGMNTEAFF. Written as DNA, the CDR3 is TGTGCCAGCAGCCCCACGGACAGGGGCATGAACACTGAAGCTTTCTTT. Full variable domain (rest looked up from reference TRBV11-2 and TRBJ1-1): EAGVAQSPRYKIIEKRQSVAFWCNPISGHATLYWYQQILGQGPKLLIQFQNNGVVDDSQLPKDRFSAERLKGVDSTLKIQPAKLEDSAVYLCASSPTDRGMNTEAFFGQGTRLTVV.

DNA for the CDR3: TGCGCCAGCAGCTTGTTAACAGCTAATGAAAAACTGTTTTTT. Translation: CASSLLTANEKLFF. The chain couples TRBV5-1 to TRBJ1-4; no firm D call. V was clipped by 1 base and J by 3 bases, with 7 bases between them. Germline V gene lookup returns CDR1 SGHRS and CDR2 YFSETQ. The CDR3 length is 14 residues.

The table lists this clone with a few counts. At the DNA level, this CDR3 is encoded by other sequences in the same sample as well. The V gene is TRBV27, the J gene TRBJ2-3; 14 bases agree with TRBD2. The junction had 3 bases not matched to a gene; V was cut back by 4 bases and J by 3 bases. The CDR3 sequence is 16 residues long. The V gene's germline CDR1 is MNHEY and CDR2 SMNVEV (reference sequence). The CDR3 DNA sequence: TGTGCCAGCAGTTCCCGACTAGCGGGGGGGACAGATACGCAGTATTTT. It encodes CASSSRLAGGTDTQYF.